One TCR beta chain is described in this entry. The entry originates in a study of blood T cell repertoires in COVID-19. The wider study: The origin of the acute and convalescent COVID-19 samples was the United States, Italy and Spain. PBMCs, B-cell-depleted T cells, or T cells provided the cDNA or gDNA that made up the material.

As handled by the study authors: Amplification of reference gene primers provided the estimated nucleated cell counts. Assay used: immunoSEQ multiplex PCR; TCRdb lists only in-frame clones, some missing. D and trimming come from the DNA, and the V and J calls and clone size come from that table. The sample has a few hundred thousand clones, more than 75% seen once. The CDR3 loop spans 13 amino acids. CDR1 MNHEY and CDR2 SMNVEV come from the germline V gene (reference sequence). The V and J ends lost 3 bases and 4 bases respectively, with 7 bases between them. The rearrangement uses TRBV27 and TRBJ2-1; D is unresolved. Sequencing was done on a sample of peripheral blood. The source of this sequence is a woman aged 45 to 65 with acute or convalescent COVID-19. CDR3 in amino acids: CASSFQKYNEQFF. CDR3 in DNA: TGTGCCAGCAGTTTCCAGAAGTACAATGAGCAGTTCTTC.